The 11 T cell receptor beta chains given below trace back to one sample, sequenced in a study of identical twins. From the 5' RACE reads, TCRdb called clonotypes with MiXCR, one entry per CDR3 protein. Of about 430,000 distinct CDR3 sequences in the sample, around 20% are singletons; the top ten hold about 12%. The source material was naive T cells sorted from blood. The receptors stem from a man aged 50 to 59 in good health.

This clonotype was counted a few times. The chain links TRBV29-1 to TRBJ2-7; 8 bases are a match to TRBD1. Germline CDR1 is SQVTM and CDR2 is ANQGSEA. Losses at the gene ends were 7 bases for V and 7 bases for J; bases not matched to a gene: 9. This CDR3 comprises 12 residues. As DNA, the CDR3 is TGCAGCGCCCATACCGACAGGGGTGAGCAGTACTTC. It translates to CSAHTDRGEQYF.

The rearrangement joins TRBV10-3 to TRBJ2-7; D remains ambiguous. Per germline, CDR1 ENHRY and CDR2 SYGVKD. CDR3 size: 16 residues. V lost 4 bases and J lost 4, with 20 bases in between. This chain's CDR3 is CAISVTQLQNLYEQYF. The CDR3 nucleotides read TGTGCCATCAGTGTTACCCAGCTCCAGAACCTATACGAGCAGTACTTC.

This clonotype was detected many times. This chain uses TRBV29-1 with TRBJ2-3; D possibly uses TRBD1 or TRBD2 (5 bases each). Germline CDR1 is SQVTM and CDR2 is ANQGSEA. CDR3 length: 15 amino acids. The ends were cut back, 6 bases at V and 1 base at J, with 17 bases in the middle. The CDR3 coding sequence is TGCAGCGTGGGGGTTTTAGCCCCTCGCACAGATACGCAGTATTTT. This translates into CSVGVLAPRTDTQYF.

This clonotype was recorded a few times. The DNA for the CDR3 is TGTGCCAGCAGCTTTGGAGGGGTTGGTGGCTACACCTTC. Its translation is CASSFGGVGGYTF. The chain employs TRBV5-6 and TRBJ1-2; the D gene is possibly TRBD1 (5 bases). The CDR3 length is 13 residues. Germline CDR1 is SGHDT and CDR2 is YYEEEE. The germline V and J ends were trimmed by 2 bases and 7 bases, with 12 bases remaining between them.

This clonotype has ten or more counts. The V and J genes are TRBV5-1 and TRBJ2-7; 7 nucleotides agree with TRBD1. The V gene's germline CDR1 is SGHRS and CDR2 YFSETQ. The CDR3 loop spans 16 amino acids. The V segment lost 0 bases and the J segment 0 bases; nucleotides outside the gene matches: 6. The CDR3 reads CASSLAEGAPSYEQYF. CDR3 DNA sequence: TGCGCCAGCAGCTTGGCCGAGGGGGCCCCCTCCTACGAGCAGTACTTC.

The gene calls are TRBV12-3 or TRBV12-4 and TRBJ1-2; TRBD1 agrees at 7 bases. Trimming cost V 4 bases and J 5 bases; bases outside gene matches: 10. CDR3 length equals 15 residues. Here the CDR3 reads CASSSIWDSGYGYTF. The CDR3 DNA follows: TGTGCCAGCAGTTCGATTTGGGACAGTGGATATGGCTACACCTTC.

This chain connects TRBV10-3 to TRBJ2-2; 10 bases are a match to TRBD2. The V segment lost 3 bases and the J segment 5 bases; nucleotides outside the gene matches: 12. The CDR3 extends over 18 amino acids. Germline CDR1 and CDR2: ENHRY and SYGVKD. CDR3 DNA: TGTGCCATCAGTGATTATCCAGCGGGAGGGCCCTCGACCGGGGAGCTGTTTTTT. It is translated as CAISDYPAGGPSTGELFF.

This clonotype was recorded at least ten times. The rearrangement links TRBV18 to TRBJ2-3, with 7 bases identical to TRBD2. The germline V gene encodes CDR1 KGHSH and CDR2 LQKENI. V lost 1 base to trimming and J lost 0 bases; unmatched junction nucleotides: 10. The CDR3 extends over 18 amino acids. The DNA of the CDR3 is TGTGCCAGCTCACCACTCCTCTTGCGGGGGACTAGCACAGATACGCAGTATTTT. It encodes CASSPLLLRGTSTDTQYF.

In its sample, this clonotype was seen many times. The CDR3 DNA is TGTGCCAGCAGCTTATTACTAGCAGGCACCGGGGAGCTGTTTTTT. Protein product: CASSLLLAGTGELFF. V usage is TRBV7-6 and J usage is TRBJ2-2; TRBD2 might be the D (6 bases). V was clipped by 2 bases and J by 4 bases, with 11 bases between them. Per germline, CDR1 SGHVS and CDR2 FNYEAQ. The CDR3 consists of 15 residues.

This clonotype was detected once. A much larger clone is a single base away; this may be a read error. V gene TRBV20-1 combines with J gene TRBJ2-7, with a possible D match to TRBD1 (5 bases). Germline V gene sequence: CDR1 DFQATT, CDR2 SNEGSKA (reference sequence). CDR3 length: 14 residues. V was shortened by 6 bases and J by 4 bases, with 19 bases between the two germline ends. CDR3 bases: TGCAGTGCCCTCCATTTGACAGATCCTTACGAGCAGTACTTC. Its protein is CSALHLTDPYEQYF.

With respect to this clonotype: A much larger clone lies a single base off, so this may be a read error. This chain joins TRBV6-5 and TRBJ2-7; 11 bases are a match to TRBD2. The CDR3 extends over 13 amino acids. After removal of 5 bases from V and 4 bases from J, the junction contained 1 base not matched to a gene. Germline V CDR1 and CDR2: MNHEY, SVGAGI. This CDR3 reads CASSTSGSYEQYF. The CDR3 region has the DNA TGTGCCAGCAGTACTAGCGGGAGTTACGAGCAGTACTTC.